The clone carrying this TCR beta chain was found a few times. The antigen is not known. The sample is drawn from a study of response to subunit inactivated influenza vaccine. TCRdb independently ran MiXCR on the RT-PCR reads; one entry per CDR3 protein. Altogether approximately 530,000 distinct CDR3 sequences are present, about 8% being singletons, with the ten largest covering 10% to 15%. Overall study results and limits: Only a handful of new T cells, the authors suggested, are recruited with each seasonal influenza vaccination.

This CDR3 spans 16 amino acids. Per the germline V gene, CDR1 is LGHNA and CDR2 is YNFKEQ. V lost 1 base and J lost 0, with 13 bases in between. The receptor was derived from a man in his fifties or sixties who received an inactivated influenza vaccine. Source: PBMCs from blood, taken 23 to 25 months after vaccination. The chain is built from TRBV4-2 and TRBJ2-7, with TRBD2 as a possible D gene (5 bases). CDR3 DNA sequence: TGTGCCAGCAGCCAAGTAGCGAGCGGTAGCTCCTACGAGCAGTACTTC. As protein: CASSQVASGSSYEQYF.